The clone carrying this TCR beta chain showed up many times. Its matching antigen is unknown. Trimming took 2 bases from V and 4 from J, leaving 12 bases between them. Germline V gene sequence: CDR1 MNHEY, CDR2 SMNVEV (reference sequence). This CDR3 comprises 15 residues. The data originate from a study of T-cell reconstitution after alpha-beta-depleted transplantation in children. General observations from the study: Newly produced T cells mostly accounted for T-cell counts and diversity one year post-transplant. The study reportedly traced alpha-beta T cells about two months after transplant to several hundred expanded graft clones.

The TCRbeta library was prepared with unique molecular identifiers. Via MiXCR, TCRdb re-called the PCR reads, giving one row per CDR3 protein. The repertoire holds tens of thousands of distinct CDR3 sequences, with approximately 5% as singletons. This TCR was recovered from a boy under two years old who had a stem cell transplant for acute myeloid leukemia, so the T cells may come from the graft donor. The source material was PBMCs, mostly from graft donor cells, sampled 180 days after TCRalphabeta/CD19-depleted stem cell transplant. This chain links TRBV27 with TRBJ1-3; possible D gene TRBD1, 6 bases. The CDR3 here is CASSLRGAGGNTIYF. CDR3 DNA: TGTGCCAGCAGTTTAAGGGGGGCAGGCGGAAACACCATATATTTT.